Each of the 14 T cell receptor beta chains below was sequenced from the same sample in a study of blood T cell repertoires in COVID-19. The table came from immunoSEQ multiplex PCR; TCRdb's copy has only in-frame clones and leaves some out. In the table there are 200,000 to 250,000 clones, less than 90% of which are singletons. The specimen was peripheral blood. The origin of the receptors is a woman older than 75 with active or convalescent COVID-19.

V gene TRBV5-1 combines with J gene TRBJ2-5, with 12 bases matching TRBD2. With 0 bases clipped from V and 2 bases from J, the junction kept 2 bases outside the gene matches. Germline lookup yields CDR1 SGHRS and CDR2 YFSETQ. The CDR3 is 16 residues long. The CDR3 reads CASSLDGLAGQETQYF. The CDR3 DNA follows: TGCGCCAGCAGCTTGGATGGACTAGCGGGGCAAGAGACCCAGTACTTC.

J is TRBJ1-1 and V is TRBV5-5, with D possibly being TRBD1 (6 bases). V was cut by 5 bases and J by 1 base, with 12 bases left in between. The germline gives CDR1 SGHKS, CDR2 YYEKEE (reference sequence). The CDR3 covers 14 residues. CDR3 coding DNA: TGTGCCAGCAGATATCGACAGGAGAACACTGAAGCTTTCTTT. Protein product: CASRYRQENTEAFF.

The chain links TRBV18 to TRBJ1-1; D not certain. Germline CDR1 is KGHSH and CDR2 is LQKENI. V lost 2 bases, J lost 7 bases, and 5 bases lay in between. The CDR3 is 11 residues long. CDR3 protein: CASSPGDEAFF. In DNA, the CDR3 is TGTGCCAGCTCACCAGGAGATGAAGCTTTCTTT.

This chain uses TRBV5-1 with TRBJ1-2; 9 positions match TRBD1. The ends lost 7 bases at V and 4 bases at J; junction bases unmatched: 8. The germline V gene has CDR1 SGHRS and CDR2 YFSETQ. This CDR3 has 14 amino acids. The CDR3 sequence: CASRDREVVYGYTF. CDR3 bases: TGCGCCAGCCGGGACAGGGAGGTGGTCTATGGCTACACCTTC.

The chain combines TRBV3-1 (or the pseudogene TRBV3-2) with TRBJ1-2, with no clear D. The CDR3 length is 14 residues. The germline CDR1 and CDR2 sequences are LGHDT and YNNKEL (reference sequence). V was trimmed by 0 bases and J by 8 bases, leaving 13 bases between them. CDR3 amino acids: CASSQDWQRSGYTF. CDR3 in DNA: TGTGCCAGCAGCCAAGATTGGCAAAGATCCGGCTACACCTTC.

The rearrangement joins TRBV5-6 to TRBJ2-5; TRBD1 might be the D (5 bases). The germline V gene has CDR1 SGHDT and CDR2 YYEEEE. Trimming shortened V by 0 bases and J by 4 bases, and 10 bases separated the two germline ends. The CDR3 loop spans 14 amino acids. The CDR3 nucleotides read TGTGCCAGCAGCTTGGGACATCAGGGAGAGACCCAGTACTTC. Translated, it gives CASSLGHQGETQYF.

The chain recombines TRBV28 with TRBJ1-6; 8 bases match TRBD1. CDR1 is MDHEN and CDR2 is SYDVKM in the germline V gene. The CDR3 runs 15 residues. The junction had 7 bases not matched to a gene; V was cut back by 2 bases and J by 10 bases. For the CDR3, the DNA is TGTGCCAGCAGTTTAAGACAGGGGATCGGGTCACCCCTCCACTTT. Protein product: CASSLRQGIGSPLHF.

This rearrangement joins TRBV11-2 to TRBJ1-4, with TRBD1 identical over 7 bases. Germline-derived CDR1 and CDR2 are SGHAT and FQNNGV. Losses at the gene ends were 5 bases for V and 7 bases for J; bases not matched to a gene: 10. The CDR3 length is 15 residues. The CDR3 DNA sequence: TGTGCCAGCAGCCCTACACAGGGGCGTTTTGAAAAACTGTTTTTT. This gives the protein CASSPTQGRFEKLFF.

The chain carries TRBV28 and TRBJ2-2; TRBD2 might be the D (7 bases). The CDR3 has 14 residues. V was trimmed by 7 bases and J by 4 bases, leaving 13 bases between them. Germline CDR1 reads MDHEN; CDR2 reads SYDVKM. The CDR3, as DNA: TGTGCCAGCACTAAGGGGGGGCCCACCGGGGAGCTGTTTTTT. Amino acids: CASTKGGPTGELFF.

V gene TRBV11-1 combines with J gene TRBJ2-1; 7 bases match TRBD2. Trimming removed 4 bases from V and 4 bases from J; junction bases left unmatched: 10. This CDR3 is built from 16 residues. Germline values: CDR1 SGHAT, CDR2 FQDESV (reference sequence). The CDR3 DNA reads TGTGCCAGCAGCTCTAGCGGCGGATCCCTATACAATGAGCAGTTCTTC. This codes for CASSSSGGSLYNEQFF. Drawing the rest from reference TRBV11-1 and TRBJ2-1, the complete variable domain is EAEVAQSPRYKITEKSQAVAFWCDPISGHATLYWYRQILGQGPELLVQFQDESVVDDSQLPKDRFSAERLKGVDSTLKIQPAELGDSAMYLCASSSSGGSLYNEQFFGPGTRLTVL.

V usage is TRBV19 and J usage is TRBJ2-1; TRBD2 might be the D (5 bases). Per germline, CDR1 LNHDA and CDR2 SQIVND (reference sequence). The CDR3 totals 15 residues. Trimming stripped 9 bases from V and 0 bases from J, with 15 bases between. The CDR3 sequence: CASSLVASSYNEQFF. The CDR3 nucleotides read TGTGCCAGCTCACTAGTGGCTAGCTCCTACAATGAGCAGTTCTTC.

This clone was seen only a few times. This chain joins TRBV4-2 and TRBJ1-5, with 7 nucleotides matching TRBD1. Trimming at V came to 3 bases and at J to 7 bases, leaving 9 bases not matched to a gene. Germline V CDR1 and CDR2: LGHNA, YNFKEQ. CDR3 size: 15 residues. CDR3 sequence reads: CASSHSDRADQPQHF. CDR3 nucleotides: TGTGCCAGCAGCCATTCCGACAGGGCAGACCAGCCCCAGCATTTT.

The CDR3 region is CASSYQRGTLQETQYF. The CDR3 DNA is TGTGCCAGCAGCTATCAGCGGGGGACTTTACAAGAGACCCAGTACTTC. The chain uses TRBV11-3 and TRBJ2-5, with TRBD2 matching over 8 bases. V dropped 4 bases and J dropped 2; count of bases not matched to a gene: 9. The CDR3 has 16 residues. Germline lookup yields CDR1 SGHNT and CDR2 YENEEA.

This clone was observed a few times. The chain carries TRBV7-2 and TRBJ2-2, with 7 bases matching TRBD2. In germline, CDR1 is SGHTA, CDR2 FQGNSA. V gave up 4 bases and J gave up 6 bases; unmatched junction bases: 5. The CDR3 sequence is 14 residues long. The CDR3 coding sequence is TGTGCCAGCAGCTGGGGGAGCGGGGCCGGGGAGCTGTTTTTT. Its protein is CASSWGSGAGELFF.